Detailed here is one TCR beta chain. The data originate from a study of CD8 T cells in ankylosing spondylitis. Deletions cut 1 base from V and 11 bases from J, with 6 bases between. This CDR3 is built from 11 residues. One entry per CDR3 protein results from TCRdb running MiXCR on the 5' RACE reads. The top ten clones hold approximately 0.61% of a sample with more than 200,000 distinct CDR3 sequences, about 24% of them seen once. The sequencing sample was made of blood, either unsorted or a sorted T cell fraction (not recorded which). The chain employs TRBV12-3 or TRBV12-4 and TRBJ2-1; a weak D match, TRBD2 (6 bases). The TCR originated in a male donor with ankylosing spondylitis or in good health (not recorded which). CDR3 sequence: CASSLGTKQFF. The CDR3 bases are TGTGCCAGCAGTTTAGGGACTAAGCAGTTCTTC.